The present T cell receptor (beta chain) was sequenced within a study of beta chain features in type 1 diabetes. Overall study findings and caveats: When VDJ junctions were examined, type 1 diabetes patients showed fewer insertions and more deletions. There was a possibility that cDNA sequencing over-represented cells with high TCR expression.

The whole isolated RNA underwent reverse transcription, so sequencing captured expressed TCRB transcripts. Profiled with immunoSEQ multiplex PCR; TCRdb holds only in-frame clones, not every one. This sample carries a few hundred thousand clones, approximately 15% of them seen once, and the ten largest clones take around 0.039%. It was via CD45RO/CCR7/CD25/CD127/CD95/CD27 that CD4+ naive, central memory, regulatory and stem cell-like memory cells were sorted. Populations obtained by sorting all exceeded 95% purity. This clone occurred a few times. Its antigen is undetermined. Germline values: CDR1 SGHDT, CDR2 YYEEEE. Trimming at V came to 3 bases and at J to 1 base, leaving 4 bases not matched to a gene. The CDR3 has 14 amino acids.

The sequencing sample was made of naive CD4+ T cells from blood. This clonotype was sampled from a man aged 30-40 years in good health. This sequence joins TRBV5-6 and TRBJ2-7; 7 positions agree with TRBD1. Here the CDR3 DNA reads TGTGCCAGCAGCTCCCCGGGACAGTCCTACGAGCAGTACTTC. It codes for CASSSPGQSYEQYF.